This T cell receptor (beta chain) was documented in a study of T cell responses to AZD1222 COVID-19 vaccine. Pooled samples include second doses given at about 4 or 12 weeks. There are 15 residues in the CDR3. Trimming pared 0 bases from V and 4 bases from J, leaving 10 bases between. Per germline, CDR1 LNHDA and CDR2 SQIVND (reference sequence). TCRdb's table, derived via immunoSEQ multiplex PCR, lists solely in-frame clones and lacks some. The sample carries about 81,000 clones, approximately 90% recorded once. Notes on this clone: Its cognate antigen is unknown.

Study observations and caveats: Spike-specific TCR breadth and depth both grew after two AZD1222 doses.

The specimen comprised peripheral blood, sampled 28 days after the second AZD1222 dose. The chain links TRBV19 to TRBJ2-1, with a possible D match to TRBD1 (6 bases). The receptor was isolated from an adult who received the AZD1222 COVID-19 vaccine. The CDR3 region has the DNA TGTGCCAGTAGTATAGATAAAGGGGGATACAATGAGCAGTTCTTC. Encoded protein: CASSIDKGGYNEQFF.